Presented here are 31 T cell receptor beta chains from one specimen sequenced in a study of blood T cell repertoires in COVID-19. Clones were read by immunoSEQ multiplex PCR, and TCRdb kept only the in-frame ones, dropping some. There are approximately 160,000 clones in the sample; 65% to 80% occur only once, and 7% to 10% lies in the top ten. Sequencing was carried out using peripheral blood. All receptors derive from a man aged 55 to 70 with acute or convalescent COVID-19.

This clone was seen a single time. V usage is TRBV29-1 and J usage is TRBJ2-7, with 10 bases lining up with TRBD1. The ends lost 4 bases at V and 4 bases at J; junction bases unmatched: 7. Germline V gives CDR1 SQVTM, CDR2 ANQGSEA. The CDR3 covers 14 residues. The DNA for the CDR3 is TGCAGCGTTGGCAGACAGGGGGCTTCGTACGAGCAGTACTTC. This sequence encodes CSVGRQGASYEQYF.

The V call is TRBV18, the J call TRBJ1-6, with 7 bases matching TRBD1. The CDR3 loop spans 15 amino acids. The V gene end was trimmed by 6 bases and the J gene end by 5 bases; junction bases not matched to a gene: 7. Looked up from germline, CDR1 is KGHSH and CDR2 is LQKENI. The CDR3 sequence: CASSEQGKDNSPLHF. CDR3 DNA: TGTGCCAGCTCGGAACAGGGGAAGGATAATTCACCCCTCCACTTT.

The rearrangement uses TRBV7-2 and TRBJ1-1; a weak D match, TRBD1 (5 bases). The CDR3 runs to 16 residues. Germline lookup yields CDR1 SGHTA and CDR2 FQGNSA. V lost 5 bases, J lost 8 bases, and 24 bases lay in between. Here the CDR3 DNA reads TGTGCCAGCAGCGCGCAAGGGGTTGGAATGGCGGAGGAAGCTTTCTTT. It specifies CASSAQGVGMAEEAFF.

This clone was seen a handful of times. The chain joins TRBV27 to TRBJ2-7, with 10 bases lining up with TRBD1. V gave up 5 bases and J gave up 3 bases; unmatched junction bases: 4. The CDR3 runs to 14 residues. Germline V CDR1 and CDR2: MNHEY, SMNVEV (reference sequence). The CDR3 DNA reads TGTGCCAGCAGTCCCGGGACAGGGGACTACGAGCAGTACTTC. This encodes CASSPGTGDYEQYF.

CDR3: CASSSRGGLNEAFF. CDR3 nucleotides: TGTGCCAGCAGCTCCAGGGGAGGGCTTAATGAAGCTTTCTTT. The chain combines TRBV5-4 with TRBJ1-1; D possibly corresponds to TRBD1 (6 bases). The germline gives CDR1 SGHNT, CDR2 YYREEE (reference sequence). The V gene lost 3 bases and the J gene lost 7 bases, with 16 bases spanning the gap. This CDR3 has 14 residues.

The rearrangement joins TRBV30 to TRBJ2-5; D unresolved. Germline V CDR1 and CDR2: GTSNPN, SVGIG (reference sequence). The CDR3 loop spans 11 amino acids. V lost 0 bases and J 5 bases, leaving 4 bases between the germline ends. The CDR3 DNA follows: TGTGCCTGGAGTGTCCGGGAGACCCAGTACTTC. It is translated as CAWSVRETQYF.

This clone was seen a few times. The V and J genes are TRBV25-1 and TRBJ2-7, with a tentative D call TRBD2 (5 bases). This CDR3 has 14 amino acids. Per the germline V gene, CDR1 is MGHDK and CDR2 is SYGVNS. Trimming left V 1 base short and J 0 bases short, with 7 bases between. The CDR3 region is CASSEWGDSYEQYF. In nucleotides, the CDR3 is TGTGCCAGCAGTGAATGGGGAGACTCCTACGAGCAGTACTTC.

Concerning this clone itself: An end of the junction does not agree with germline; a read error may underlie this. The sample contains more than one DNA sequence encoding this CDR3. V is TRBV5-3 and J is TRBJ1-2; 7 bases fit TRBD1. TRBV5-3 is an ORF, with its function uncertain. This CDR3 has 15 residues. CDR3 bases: TGTGCCAGACCCCCCGGGAGGGGGCGGGAGTATGGCTACACTTTC. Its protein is CARPPGRGREYGYTF.

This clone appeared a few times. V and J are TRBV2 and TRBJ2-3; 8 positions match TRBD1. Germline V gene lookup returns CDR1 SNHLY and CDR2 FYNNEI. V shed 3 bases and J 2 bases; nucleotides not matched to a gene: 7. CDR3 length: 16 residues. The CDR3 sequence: CASSDLETGDTDTQYF. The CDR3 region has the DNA TGTGCCAGCAGTGATTTGGAGACAGGGGACACAGATACGCAGTATTTT.

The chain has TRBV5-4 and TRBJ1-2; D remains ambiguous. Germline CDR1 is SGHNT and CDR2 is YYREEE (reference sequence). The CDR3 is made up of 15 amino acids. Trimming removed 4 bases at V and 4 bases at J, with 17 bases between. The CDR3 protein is CASSRPTDMPYGYTF. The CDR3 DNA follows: TGTGCCAGCAGCCGTCCCACCGACATGCCCTATGGCTACACCTTC.

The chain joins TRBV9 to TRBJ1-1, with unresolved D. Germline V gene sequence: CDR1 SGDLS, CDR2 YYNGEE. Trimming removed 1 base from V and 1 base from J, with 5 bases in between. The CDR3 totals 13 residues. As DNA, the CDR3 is TGTGCCAGCAGCGTAACCGGGAACACTGAAGCTTTCTTT. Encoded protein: CASSVTGNTEAFF.

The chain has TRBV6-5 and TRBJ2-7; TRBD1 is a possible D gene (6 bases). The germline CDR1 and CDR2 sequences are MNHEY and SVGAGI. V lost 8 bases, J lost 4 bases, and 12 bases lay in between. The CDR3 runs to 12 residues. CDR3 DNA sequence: TGTGCCAGCGGGACATTTCGTTACGAGCAGTACTTC. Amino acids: CASGTFRYEQYF.

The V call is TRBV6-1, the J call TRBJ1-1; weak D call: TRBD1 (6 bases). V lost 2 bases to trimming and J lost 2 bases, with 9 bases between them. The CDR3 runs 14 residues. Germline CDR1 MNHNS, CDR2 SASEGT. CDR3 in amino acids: CASSETGTNTEAFF. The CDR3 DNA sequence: TGTGCCAGCAGTGAAACCGGGACAAACACTGAAGCTTTCTTT.

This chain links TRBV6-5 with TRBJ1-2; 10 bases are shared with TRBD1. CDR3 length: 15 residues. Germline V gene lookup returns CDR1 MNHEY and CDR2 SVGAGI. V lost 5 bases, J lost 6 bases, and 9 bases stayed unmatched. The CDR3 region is CASSQTGTGVDGYTF. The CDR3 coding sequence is TGTGCCAGCAGTCAGACCGGGACAGGGGTCGATGGCTACACCTTC.

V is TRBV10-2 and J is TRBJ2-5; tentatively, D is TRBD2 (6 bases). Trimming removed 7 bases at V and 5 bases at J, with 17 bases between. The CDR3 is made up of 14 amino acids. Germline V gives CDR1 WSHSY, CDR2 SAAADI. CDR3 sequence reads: CASKEYRGMETQYF. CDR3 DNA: TGCGCCAGCAAAGAGTACCGGGGGATGGAGACCCAGTACTTC.

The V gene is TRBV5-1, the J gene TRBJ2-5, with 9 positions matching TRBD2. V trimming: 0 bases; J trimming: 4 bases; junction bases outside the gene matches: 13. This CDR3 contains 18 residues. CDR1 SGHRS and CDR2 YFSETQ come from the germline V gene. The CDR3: CASSLGAGGIWGAETQYF. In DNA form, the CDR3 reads TGCGCCAGCAGCTTGGGCGCGGGGGGGATCTGGGGCGCAGAGACCCAGTACTTC.

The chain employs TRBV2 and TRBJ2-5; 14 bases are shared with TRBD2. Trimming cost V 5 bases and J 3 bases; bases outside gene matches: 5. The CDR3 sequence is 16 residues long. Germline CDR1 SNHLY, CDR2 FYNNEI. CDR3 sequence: CASSPGLAGDKETQYF. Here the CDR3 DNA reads TGTGCCAGCAGTCCGGGACTAGCGGGGGACAAAGAGACCCAGTACTTC.

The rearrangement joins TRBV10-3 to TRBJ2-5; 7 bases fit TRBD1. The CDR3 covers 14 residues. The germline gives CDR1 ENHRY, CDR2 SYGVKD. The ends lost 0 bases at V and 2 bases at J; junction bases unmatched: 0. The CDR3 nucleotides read TGTGCCATCAGTGAGTCGGACAGGCAAGAGACCCAGTACTTC. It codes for CAISESDRQETQYF.

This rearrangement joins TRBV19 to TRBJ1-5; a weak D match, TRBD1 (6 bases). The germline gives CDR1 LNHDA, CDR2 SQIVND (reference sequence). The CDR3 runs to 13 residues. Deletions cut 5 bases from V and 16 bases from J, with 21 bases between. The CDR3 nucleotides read TGTGCCAGTAGTTCCGCGGGGGGGCGGCCCCTACATTTT. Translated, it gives CASSSAGGRPLHF.

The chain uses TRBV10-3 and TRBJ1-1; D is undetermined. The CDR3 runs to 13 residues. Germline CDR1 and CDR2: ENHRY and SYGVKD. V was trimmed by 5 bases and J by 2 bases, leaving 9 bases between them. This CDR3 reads CAISPTANTEAFF. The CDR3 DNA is TGTGCCATCAGTCCCACAGCTAACACTGAAGCTTTCTTT.

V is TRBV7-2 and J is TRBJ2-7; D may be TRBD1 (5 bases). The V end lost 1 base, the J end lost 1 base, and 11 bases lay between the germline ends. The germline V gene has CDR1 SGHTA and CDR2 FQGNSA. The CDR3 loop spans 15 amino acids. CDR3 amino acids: CASSLDLGQSYEQYF. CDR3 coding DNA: TGTGCCAGCAGCTTAGATTTGGGGCAGTCCTACGAGCAGTACTTC.

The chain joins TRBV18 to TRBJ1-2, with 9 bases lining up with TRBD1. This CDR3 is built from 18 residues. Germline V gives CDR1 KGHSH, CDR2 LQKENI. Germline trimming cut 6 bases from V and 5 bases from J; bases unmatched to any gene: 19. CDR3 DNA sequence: TGTGCCAGCTCCGCCGGGACAGGGTACGGTCGAGTAGGATATGGCTACACCTTC. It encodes CASSAGTGYGRVGYGYTF.

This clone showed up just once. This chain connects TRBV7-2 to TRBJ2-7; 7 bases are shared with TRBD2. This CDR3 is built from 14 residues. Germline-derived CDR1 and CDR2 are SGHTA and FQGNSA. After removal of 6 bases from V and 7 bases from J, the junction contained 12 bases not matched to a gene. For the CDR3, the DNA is TGTGCCAGCAGATCAACTAGCGCCGAAAGGGAGCAGTACTTC. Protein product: CASRSTSAEREQYF.

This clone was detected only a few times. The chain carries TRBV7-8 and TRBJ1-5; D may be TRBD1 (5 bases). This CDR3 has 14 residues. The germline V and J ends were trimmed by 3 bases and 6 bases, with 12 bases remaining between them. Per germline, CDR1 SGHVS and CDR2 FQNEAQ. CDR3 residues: CASSFGTIGQPQHF. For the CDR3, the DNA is TGTGCCAGCAGCTTTGGGACTATTGGTCAGCCCCAGCATTTT.

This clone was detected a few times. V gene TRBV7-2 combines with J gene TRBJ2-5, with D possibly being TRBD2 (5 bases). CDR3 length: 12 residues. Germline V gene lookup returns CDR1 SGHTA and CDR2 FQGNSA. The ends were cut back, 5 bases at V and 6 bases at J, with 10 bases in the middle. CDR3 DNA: TGTGCCAGCAGCCAACGGGGAAAGACCCAGTACTTC. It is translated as CASSQRGKTQYF.

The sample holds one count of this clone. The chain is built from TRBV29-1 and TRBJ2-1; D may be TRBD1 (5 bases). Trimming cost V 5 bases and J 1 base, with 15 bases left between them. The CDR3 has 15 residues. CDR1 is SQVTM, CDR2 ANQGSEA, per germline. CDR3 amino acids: CSVLASGISYNEQFF. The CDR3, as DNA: TGCAGCGTTCTTGCTTCAGGGATATCCTACAATGAGCAGTTCTTC.

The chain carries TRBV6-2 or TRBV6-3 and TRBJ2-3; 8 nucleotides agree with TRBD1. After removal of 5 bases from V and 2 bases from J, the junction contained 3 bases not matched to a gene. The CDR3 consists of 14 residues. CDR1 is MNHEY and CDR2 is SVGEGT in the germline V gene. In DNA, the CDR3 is TGTGCCAGCAGTAGACAGGGGACCACAGATACGCAGTATTTT. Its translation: CASSRQGTTDTQYF.

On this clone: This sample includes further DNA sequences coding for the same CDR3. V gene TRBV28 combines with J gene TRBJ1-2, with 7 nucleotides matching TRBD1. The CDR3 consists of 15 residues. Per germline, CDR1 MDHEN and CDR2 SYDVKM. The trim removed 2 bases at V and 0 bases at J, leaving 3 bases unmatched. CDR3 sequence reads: CASSLGTVSNYGYTF. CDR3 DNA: TGTGCCAGCAGTTTAGGGACAGTGTCTAACTATGGCTACACCTTC.

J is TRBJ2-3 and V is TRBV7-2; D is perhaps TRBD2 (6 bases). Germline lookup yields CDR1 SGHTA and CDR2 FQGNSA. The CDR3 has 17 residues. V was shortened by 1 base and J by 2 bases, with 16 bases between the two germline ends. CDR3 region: CASSLEMLAGNTDTQYF. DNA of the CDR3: TGTGCCAGCAGCTTAGAGATGCTTGCGGGAAACACAGATACGCAGTATTTT.

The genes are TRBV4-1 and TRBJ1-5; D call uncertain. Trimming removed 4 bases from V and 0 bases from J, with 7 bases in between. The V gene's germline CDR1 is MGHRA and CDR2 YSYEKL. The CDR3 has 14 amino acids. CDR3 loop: CASSRQDSNQPQHF. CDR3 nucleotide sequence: TGCGCCAGCAGCCGACAAGATAGCAATCAGCCCCAGCATTTT.

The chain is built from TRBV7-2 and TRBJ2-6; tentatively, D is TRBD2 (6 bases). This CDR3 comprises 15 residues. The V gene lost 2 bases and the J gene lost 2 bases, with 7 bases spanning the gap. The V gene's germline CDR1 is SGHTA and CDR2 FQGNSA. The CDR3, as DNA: TGTGCCAGCAGCTTATGGGGGGCTGGGGCCAACGTCCTGACTTTC. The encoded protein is CASSLWGAGANVLTF.